Below, one T cell receptor beta chain is given with its context. This specimen comes from a study of blood T cell repertoires in COVID-19. Study-wide background: Material from acute and convalescent COVID-19 was sourced from the United States, Italy and Spain. Sample material is recorded as cDNA or gDNA derived from T cells, B-cell-depleted T cells, or PBMCs.

Trimming cost V 2 bases and J 0 bases, with 11 bases left between them. The CDR3 is 16 residues long. Germline V gives CDR1 LNHNV, CDR2 YYDKDF (reference sequence). Original processing notes: Estimation of nucleated cell counts relied on the amplification of reference gene primers. Method: immunoSEQ multiplex PCR; TCRdb's copy keeps in-frame clones and lacks some. V, J and clone size are those of that table, while D and trimming were read from the DNA. This table holds approximately 46,000 clones, approximately 80% found once. The chain recombines TRBV15 with TRBJ1-5; a possible D gene is TRBD1 (5 bases). The receptor comes from a human donor in a cohort sampled during active COVID-19. Sequenced input: peripheral blood. CDR3 sequence (DNA): TGTGCCACCAGCAGACCGGACGGGGGTAGCAATCAGCCCCAGCATTTT. Its translation: CATSRPDGGSNQPQHF. Using reference TRBV15 and TRBJ1-5 for the parts outside the CDR3, the full variable domain is DAMVIQNPRYQVTQFGKPVTLSCSQTLNHNVMYWYQQKSSQAPKLLFHYYDKDFNNEADTPDNFQSRRPNTSFCFLDIRSPGLGDTAMYLCATSRPDGGSNQPQHFGDGTRLSIL.